Given below is one T cell receptor (beta chain) in context. Germline V gene sequence: CDR1 LNHNV, CDR2 YYDKDF (reference sequence). The CDR3 has 15 amino acids. V was clipped by 1 base and J by 5 bases; unmatched bases: 5. Only in-frame clones appear in the TCRdb table, and some are missing; sequencing was by immunoSEQ multiplex PCR. The repertoire consists of fewer than 100,000 clones, with around 97% occurring once and the leading ten covering about 0.29%. The data are from a study of technical replicates of blood from a few donors. This receptor was taken from a human donor in good health. The chain recombines TRBV15 with TRBJ2-7, with 10 positions matching TRBD1. Sample: T cells isolated from PBMCs. The CDR3 reads CATSRGETGGDEQYF. In nucleotides, the CDR3 is TGTGCCACCAGCAGAGGTGAGACAGGGGGCGACGAGCAGTACTTC.